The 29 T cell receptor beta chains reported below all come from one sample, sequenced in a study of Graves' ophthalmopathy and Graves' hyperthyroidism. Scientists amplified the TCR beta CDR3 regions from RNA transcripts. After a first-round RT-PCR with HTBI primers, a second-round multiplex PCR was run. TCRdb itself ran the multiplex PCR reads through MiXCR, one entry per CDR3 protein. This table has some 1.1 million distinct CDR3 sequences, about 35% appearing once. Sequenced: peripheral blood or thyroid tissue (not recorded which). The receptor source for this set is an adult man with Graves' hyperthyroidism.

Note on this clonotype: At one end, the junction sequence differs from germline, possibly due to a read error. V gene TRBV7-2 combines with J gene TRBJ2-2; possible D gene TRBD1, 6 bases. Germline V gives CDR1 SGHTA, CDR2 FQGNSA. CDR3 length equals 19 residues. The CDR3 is CASSQEPALGHRFSGELFF. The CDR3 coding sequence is TGCGCCAGCAGCCAAGAACCCGCCTTGGGACACCGTTTCTCCGGGGAGCTGTTTTTT.

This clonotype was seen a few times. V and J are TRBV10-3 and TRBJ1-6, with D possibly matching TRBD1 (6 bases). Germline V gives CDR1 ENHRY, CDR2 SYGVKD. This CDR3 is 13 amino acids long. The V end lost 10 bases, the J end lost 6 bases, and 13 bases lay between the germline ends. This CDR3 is CASQDSPNSPLHF. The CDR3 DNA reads TGTGCCAGCCAGGACAGCCCTAATTCACCCCTCCACTTT.

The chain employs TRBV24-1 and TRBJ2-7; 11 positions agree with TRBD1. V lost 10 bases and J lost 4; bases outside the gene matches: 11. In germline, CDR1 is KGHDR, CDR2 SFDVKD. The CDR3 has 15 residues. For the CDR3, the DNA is TGTGCCACTATTCCGATAGGACAGGGGGCGTACGAGCAGTACTTC. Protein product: CATIPIGQGAYEQYF.

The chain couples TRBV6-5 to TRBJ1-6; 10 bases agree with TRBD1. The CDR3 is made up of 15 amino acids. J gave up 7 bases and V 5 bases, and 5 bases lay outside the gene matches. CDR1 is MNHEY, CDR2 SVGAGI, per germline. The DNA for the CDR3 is TGTGCCAGCAGTAGGGCGGGACAGGGGAATTCACCCCTCCACTTT. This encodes CASSRAGQGNSPLHF.

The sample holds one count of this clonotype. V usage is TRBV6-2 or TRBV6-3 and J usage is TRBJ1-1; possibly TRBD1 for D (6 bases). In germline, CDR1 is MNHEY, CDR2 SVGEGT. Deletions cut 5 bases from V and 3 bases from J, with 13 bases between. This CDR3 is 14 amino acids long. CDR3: CASSRQGFDTEAFF. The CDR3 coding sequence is TGTGCCAGCAGTAGGCAGGGGTTTGACACTGAAGCTTTCTTT.

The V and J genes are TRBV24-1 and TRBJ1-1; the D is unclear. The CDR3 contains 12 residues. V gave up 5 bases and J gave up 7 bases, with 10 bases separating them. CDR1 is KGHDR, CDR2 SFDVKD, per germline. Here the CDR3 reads CATSGDTYEAFF. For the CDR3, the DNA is TGTGCCACCAGTGGCGACACGTATGAAGCTTTCTTT.

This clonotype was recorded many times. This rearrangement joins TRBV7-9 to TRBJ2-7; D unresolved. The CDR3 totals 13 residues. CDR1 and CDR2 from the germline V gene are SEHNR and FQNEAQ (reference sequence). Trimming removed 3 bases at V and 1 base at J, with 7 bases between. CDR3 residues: CASSFRASYEQYF. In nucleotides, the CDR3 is TGTGCCAGCAGCTTTAGGGCGTCCTACGAGCAGTACTTC. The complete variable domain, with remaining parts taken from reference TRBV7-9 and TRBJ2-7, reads DTGVSQNPRHKITKRGQNVTFRCDPISEHNRLYWYRQTLGQGPEFLTYFQNEAQLEKSRLLSDRFSAERPKGSFSTLEIQRTEQGDSAMYLCASSFRASYEQYFGPGTRLTVT.

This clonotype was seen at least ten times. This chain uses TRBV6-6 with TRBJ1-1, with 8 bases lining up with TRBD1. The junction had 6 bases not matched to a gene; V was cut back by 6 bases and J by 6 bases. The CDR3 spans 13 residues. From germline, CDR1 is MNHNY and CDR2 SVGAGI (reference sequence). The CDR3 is CASRDRVRPEAFF. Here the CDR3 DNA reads TGTGCCAGCAGGGACAGGGTGAGGCCTGAAGCTTTCTTT.

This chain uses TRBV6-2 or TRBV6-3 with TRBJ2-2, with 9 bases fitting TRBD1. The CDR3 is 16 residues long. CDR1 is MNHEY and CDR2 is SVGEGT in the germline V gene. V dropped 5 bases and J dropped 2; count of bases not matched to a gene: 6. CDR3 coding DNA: TGTGCCAGCAGTCGCCAAACAGGGGGCAACACCGGGGAGCTGTTTTTT. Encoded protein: CASSRQTGGNTGELFF.

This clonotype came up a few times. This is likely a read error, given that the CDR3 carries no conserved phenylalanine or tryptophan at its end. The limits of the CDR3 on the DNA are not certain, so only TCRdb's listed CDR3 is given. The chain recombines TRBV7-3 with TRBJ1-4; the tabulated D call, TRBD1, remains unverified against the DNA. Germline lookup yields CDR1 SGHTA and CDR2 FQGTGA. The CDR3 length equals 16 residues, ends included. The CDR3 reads CASSLRLGTGTEKLLL.

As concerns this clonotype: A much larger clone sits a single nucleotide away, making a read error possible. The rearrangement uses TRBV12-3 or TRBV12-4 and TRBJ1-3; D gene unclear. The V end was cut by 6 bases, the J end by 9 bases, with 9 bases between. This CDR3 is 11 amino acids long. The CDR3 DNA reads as TGTGCCAGCAGCCTCGCAGCCACCATATATTTT. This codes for CASSLAATIYF.

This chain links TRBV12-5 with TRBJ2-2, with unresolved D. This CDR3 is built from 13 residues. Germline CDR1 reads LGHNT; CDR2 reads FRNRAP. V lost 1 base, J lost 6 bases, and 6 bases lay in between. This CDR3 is CASGLAQSGELFF. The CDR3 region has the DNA TGTGCTAGTGGTTTGGCTCAGTCCGGGGAGCTGTTTTTT.

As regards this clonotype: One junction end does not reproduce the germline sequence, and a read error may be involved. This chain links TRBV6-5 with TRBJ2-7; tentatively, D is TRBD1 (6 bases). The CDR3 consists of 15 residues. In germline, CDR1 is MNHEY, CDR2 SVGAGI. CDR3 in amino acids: CASSDGQKSSCEQYF. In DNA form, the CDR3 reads TGTGCCAGCAGTGACGGACAGAAAAGCTCCTGCGAGCAGTACTTC.

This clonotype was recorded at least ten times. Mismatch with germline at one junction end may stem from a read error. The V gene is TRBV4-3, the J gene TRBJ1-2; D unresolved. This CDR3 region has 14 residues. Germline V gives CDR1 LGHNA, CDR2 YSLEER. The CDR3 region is CASSQGLGREGYTF. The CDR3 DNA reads TGCGCCAGCAGTCAAGGGCTAGGGCGAGAGGGCTACACCTTC.

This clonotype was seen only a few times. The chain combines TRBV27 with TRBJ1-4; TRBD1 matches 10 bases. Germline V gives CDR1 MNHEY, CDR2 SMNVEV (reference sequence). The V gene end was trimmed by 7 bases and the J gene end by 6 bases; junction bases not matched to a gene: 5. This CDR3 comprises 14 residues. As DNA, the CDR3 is TGTGCCAGCAAACGTGGGACAGGGGATGAAAAACTGTTTTTT. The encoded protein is CASKRGTGDEKLFF.

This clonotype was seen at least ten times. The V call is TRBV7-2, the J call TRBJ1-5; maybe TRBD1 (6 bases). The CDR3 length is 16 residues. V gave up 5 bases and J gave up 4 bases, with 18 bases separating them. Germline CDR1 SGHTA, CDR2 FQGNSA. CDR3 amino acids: CASSPSGQLFNQPQHF. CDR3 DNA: TGTGCCAGCAGCCCCTCGGGACAACTCTTTAATCAGCCCCAGCATTTT.

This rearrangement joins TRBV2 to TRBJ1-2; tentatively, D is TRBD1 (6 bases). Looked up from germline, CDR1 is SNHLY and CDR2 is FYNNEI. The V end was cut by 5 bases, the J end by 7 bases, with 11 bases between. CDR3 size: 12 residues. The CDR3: CASSIRGTGYTF. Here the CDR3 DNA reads TGTGCCAGCAGTATTAGGGGGACTGGCTACACCTTC.

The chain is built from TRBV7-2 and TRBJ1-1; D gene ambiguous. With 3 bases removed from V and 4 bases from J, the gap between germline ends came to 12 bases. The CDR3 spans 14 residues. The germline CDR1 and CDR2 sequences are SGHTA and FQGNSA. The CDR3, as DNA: TGTGCCAGCAGCTTTTCCGAAGGTGTCACTGAAGCTTTCTTT. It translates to CASSFSEGVTEAFF.

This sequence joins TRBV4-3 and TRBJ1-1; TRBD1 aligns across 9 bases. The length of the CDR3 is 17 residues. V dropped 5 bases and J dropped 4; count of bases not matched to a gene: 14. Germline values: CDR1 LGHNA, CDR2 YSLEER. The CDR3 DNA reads TGCGCCAGCAGCTACCGGACAGGGGACCCTCGGGGCACTGAAGCTTTCTTT. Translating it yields CASSYRTGDPRGTEAFF.

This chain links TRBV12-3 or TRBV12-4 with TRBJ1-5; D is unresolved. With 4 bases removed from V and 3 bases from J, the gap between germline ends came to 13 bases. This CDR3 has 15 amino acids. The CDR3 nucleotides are TGTGCCAGCAGTTCCCGGTTTAGAAACAATCAGCCCCAGCATTTT. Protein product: CASSSRFRNNQPQHF.

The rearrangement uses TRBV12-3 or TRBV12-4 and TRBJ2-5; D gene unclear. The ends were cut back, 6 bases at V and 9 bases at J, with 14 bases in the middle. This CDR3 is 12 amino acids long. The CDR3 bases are TGTGCCAGCAGACAGCACAATCAGCCCCAGTACTTC. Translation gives CASRQHNQPQYF.

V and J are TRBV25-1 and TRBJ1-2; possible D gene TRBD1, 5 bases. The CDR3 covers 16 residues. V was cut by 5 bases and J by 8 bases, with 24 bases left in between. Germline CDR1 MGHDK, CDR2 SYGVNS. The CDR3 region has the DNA TGTGCCAGCAGTTTAGGACAATCGTCCTCGCGTATCGGCTACACCTTC. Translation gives CASSLGQSSSRIGYTF.

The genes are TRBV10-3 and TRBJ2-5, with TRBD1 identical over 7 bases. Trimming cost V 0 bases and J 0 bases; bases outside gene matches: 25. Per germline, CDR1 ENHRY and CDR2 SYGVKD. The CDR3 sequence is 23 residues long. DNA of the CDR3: TGTGCCATCAGTGAGTCCTTGCGGAGGACCTACGAGCAGTCAGGGGGATACCAAGAGACCCAGTACTTC. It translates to CAISESLRRTYEQSGGYQETQYF.

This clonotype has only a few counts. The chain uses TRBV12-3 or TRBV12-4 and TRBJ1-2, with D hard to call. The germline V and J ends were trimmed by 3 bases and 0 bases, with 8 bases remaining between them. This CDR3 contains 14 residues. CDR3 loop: CASSFFGANYGYTF. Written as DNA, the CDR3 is TGTGCCAGCAGTTTTTTCGGGGCTAACTATGGCTACACCTTC.

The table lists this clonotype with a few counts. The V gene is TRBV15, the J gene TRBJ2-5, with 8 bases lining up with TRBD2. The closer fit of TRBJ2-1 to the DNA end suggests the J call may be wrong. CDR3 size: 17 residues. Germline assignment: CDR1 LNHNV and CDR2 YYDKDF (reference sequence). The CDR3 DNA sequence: TGTGCCACCAGCAGAGATCTGGGCGGGGGGCCCTACAATGAGCAGTTCTTC. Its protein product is CATSRDLGGGPYNEQFF.

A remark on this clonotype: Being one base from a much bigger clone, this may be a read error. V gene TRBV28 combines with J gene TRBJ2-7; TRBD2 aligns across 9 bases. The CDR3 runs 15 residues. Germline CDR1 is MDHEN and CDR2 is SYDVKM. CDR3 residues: CASSAGLAYSYEQYF. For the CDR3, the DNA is TGCGCCAGCAGTGCCGGACTAGCGTACTCCTACGAGCAGTACTTC.

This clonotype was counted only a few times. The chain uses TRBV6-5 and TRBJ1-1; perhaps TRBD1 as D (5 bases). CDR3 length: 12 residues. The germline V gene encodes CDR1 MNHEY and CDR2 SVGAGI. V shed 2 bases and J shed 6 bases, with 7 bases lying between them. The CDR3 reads CASSYGAAEAFF. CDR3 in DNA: TGTGCCAGCAGTTACGGGGCAGCTGAAGCTTTCTTT.

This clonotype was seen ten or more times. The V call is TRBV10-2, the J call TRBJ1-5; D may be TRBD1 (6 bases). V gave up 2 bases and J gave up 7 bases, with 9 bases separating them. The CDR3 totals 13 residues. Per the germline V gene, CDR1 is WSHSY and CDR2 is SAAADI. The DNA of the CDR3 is TGCGCCAGCAGTGAGAGCCAGGGGCAGCCCCAGCATTTT. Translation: CASSESQGQPQHF.

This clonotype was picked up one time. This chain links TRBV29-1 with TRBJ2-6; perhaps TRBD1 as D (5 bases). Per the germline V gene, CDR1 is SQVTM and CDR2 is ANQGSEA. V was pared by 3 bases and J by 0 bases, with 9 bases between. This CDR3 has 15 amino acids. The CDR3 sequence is CSVDRDGSGANVLTF. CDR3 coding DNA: TGCAGCGTTGACAGGGATGGCTCTGGGGCCAACGTCCTGACTTTC.